This T cell receptor (beta chain) was recorded in a study of blood T cells in healthy people across ages. Details on this clonotype: Its antigen is not known.

General study results and limits: The authors considered diversity estimates from one million T cells to be underestimates.

There are 12 residues in the CDR3. V gave up 5 bases and J gave up 0 bases, with 7 bases separating them. CDR1 and CDR2 from the germline V gene are DFQATT and SNEGSKA (reference sequence). A second 7 to 11 cycle PCR used barcoded and J-beta primers. TCRdb independently ran MiXCR on the 5' RACE reads; one entry per CDR3 protein. Found here are 800,000 or so distinct CDR3 sequences, 62% of them singletons; the top ten hold 25% to 30%. The receptor's source is a man aged 25-40 years in good health. The chain couples TRBV20-1 to TRBJ2-5, with a possible D match to TRBD2 (5 bases). The sample comprised blood. This CDR3 is CSAPGDQETQYF. The CDR3 DNA reads as TGCAGTGCTCCCGGGGACCAAGAGACCCAGTACTTC.